The rows below give T cell receptor beta chains drawn from one sample of a study of Ad26.COV2.S vaccination and SARS-CoV-2 variants. Assay used: immunoSEQ multiplex PCR; TCRdb lists only in-frame clones, some missing. This table holds hundreds of thousands of clones, around 93% found once. The sample consisted of peripheral blood, taken in a trial of Ad26.COV2.S vaccine versus placebo. These receptors originate from a person aged 18-60 years who received the Ad26.COV2.S COVID-19 vaccine or a placebo. Each CDR3 is given with its conserved first and last residue. Each record gives: clone size, D gene, V gene, CDR3 length, J gene, CDR3 protein, CDR3 DNA. D genes are given only for firm matches. The listing skips clone size in some rows; elsewhere it reads once, few, many or a size class.

.,.,TRBV27,13,TRBJ2-5,CASSSNTQETQYF,TGTGCCAGCAGTTCAAACACCCAAGAGACCCAGTACTTC
.,.,TRBV5-1,13,TRBJ2-3,CASSPDLTDTQYF,TGCGCCAGCAGCCCGGACCTCACAGATACGCAGTATTTT
once,TRBD1,TRBV7-8,17,TRBJ1-5,CASSLYRGIASNQPQHF,TGTGCCAGCAGCTTATACAGGGGTATCGCTAGCAATCAGCCCCAGCATTTT
.,.,TRBV3-1/TRBV3-2,14,TRBJ2-5,CASSQTGAGETQYF,TGTGCCAGCAGCCAGACGGGGGCTGGGGAGACCCAGTACTTC
once,TRBD1,TRBV6-5,15,TRBJ1-3,CASRIQGGSGNTIYF,TGTGCCAGCAGGATACAGGGGGGCTCTGGAAACACCATATATTTT
.,.,TRBV5-4,16,TRBJ2-3,CASRTPGDGGWDTQYF,TGTGCCAGCAGAACCCCCGGGGACGGGGGTTGGGATACGCAGTATTTT
.,TRBD2,TRBV27,17,TRBJ2-3,CASSFWGRGGATDTQYF,TGTGCCAGCAGTTTTTGGGGTCGCGGGGGGGCCACAGATACGCAGTATTTT
.,.,TRBV19,13,TRBJ2-7,CASSIDRSYEQYF,TGTGCCAGTAGTATAGATAGATCCTACGAGCAGTACTTC
.,.,TRBV5-1,15,TRBJ2-3,CASRPGLTGTDTQYF,TGCGCCAGCAGGCCAGGACTAACAGGCACAGATACGCAGTATTTT
.,.,TRBV28,12,TRBJ1-2,CASSFREYGYTF,TGTGCCAGCAGTTTCCGGGAATATGGCTACACCTTC